The rows below give T cell receptor beta chains drawn from one sample of a study of early T cells in non-severe SARS-CoV-2 infection. Via MiXCR, TCRdb re-called the 5' RACE reads, giving one row per CDR3 protein. The sample yields approximately 71,000 distinct CDR3 sequences, approximately 10% seen once. Sequenced input: whole blood. The receptor set was obtained from an adult who was a healthcare worker with PCR-confirmed SARS-CoV-2 infection or an uninfected control (not recorded which). The CDR3 runs from the conserved cysteine through the conserved F or W. D genes are given only for firm matches. Clone size is stated in some rows and not others, as once, few, many or a class when expanded.

j_call	cdr3_length	clone_size	v_call	d_call	cdr3_aa	cdr3_nt
TRBJ1-5	13	few	TRBV18	.	CASSPGIDQPQHF	TGTGCCAGCTCACCAGGGATAGATCAGCCCCAGCATTTT
TRBJ2-5	17	.	TRBV11-3	.	CASSLDQNTERPRAQYF	TGTGCCAGCAGCTTAGATCAAAACACGGAGAGACCAAGAGCCCAGTACTTC
TRBJ2-1	17	many	TRBV2	.	CASSGPRRFSSYNEQFF	TGTGCCAGCAGTGGCCCTCGCAGGTTTAGCTCCTACAATGAGCAGTTCTTC
TRBJ2-1	12	few	TRBV6-2/TRBV6-3	.	CASSFGVTEQFF	TGTGCCAGCAGTTTTGGCGTCACTGAGCAGTTCTTC
TRBJ2-1	15	few	TRBV11-2	TRBD2	CASSQTSGLYNEQFF	TGTGCCAGCAGCCAGACTAGCGGACTGTACAATGAGCAGTTCTTC
TRBJ1-2	15	many	TRBV12-3/TRBV12-4	.	CATETGVQGVYGYTF	TGTGCCACAGAGACCGGGGTACAGGGCGTCTATGGCTACACCTTC
TRBJ2-1	11	.	TRBV2	.	CASTAYNEQFF	TGTGCCAGCACCGCCTACAATGAGCAGTTCTTC
TRBJ2-7	12	.	TRBV30	.	CAWSRGAYEQYF	TGTGCCTGGAGTAGGGGCGCCTACGAGCAGTACTTC
TRBJ2-5	13	.	TRBV4-1	.	CASSQVGIGTQYF	TGCGCCAGCAGCCAAGTTGGGATTGGGACCCAGTACTTC
TRBJ1-1	13	.	TRBV6-1	.	CASFRTGNTEAFF	TGTGCCAGCTTCCGGACGGGCAACACTGAAGCTTTCTTT
TRBJ2-7	14	many	TRBV3-2	.	CASSHREETYEQYF	TGTGCCAGCAGCCACCGAGAGGAGACGTACGAGCAGTACTTC
TRBJ2-5	15	few	TRBV7-8	.	CASSHIVGREETQYF	TGTGCCAGCAGCCACATAGTCGGGAGAGAAGAGACCCAGTACTTC
TRBJ2-1	11	few	TRBV12-3/TRBV12-4	.	CASSFGYEQFF	TGTGCCAGCAGTTTTGGGTATGAGCAGTTCTTC
TRBJ1-2	15	.	TRBV28	.	CASSPPDTGSYGYTF	TGTGCCAGCAGCCCTCCCGATACAGGGAGCTATGGCTACACCTTC
TRBJ1-1	16	many	TRBV2	.	CASSSRETHLNTEAFF	TGTGCCAGCAGTTCAAGAGAGACACATTTGAACACTGAAGCTTTCTTT
TRBJ2-3	12	many	TRBV28	.	CALGVSTDTQYF	TGTGCCTTGGGGGTGAGCACAGATACGCAGTATTTT
TRBJ2-2	13	many	TRBV19	.	CASSIRGGGELFF	TGTGCCAGTAGTATACGGGGCGGCGGGGAGCTGTTTTTT
TRBJ2-5	15	many	TRBV27	TRBD2	CASSLPGGMEETQYF	TGTGCCAGCAGTCTACCCGGGGGGATGGAAGAGACCCAGTACTTC
TRBJ2-2	15	few	TRBV19	.	CASSMGSQGTGELFF	TGTGCCAGTAGTATGGGTTCCCAGGGTACCGGGGAGCTGTTTTTT
TRBJ2-4	14	.	TRBV4-1	.	CASSQGTAKNIQYF	TGCGCCAGCAGCCAAGGGACAGCCAAAAACATTCAGTACTTC
TRBJ1-2	15	few	TRBV12-3/TRBV12-4	TRBD1	CASSFLGQGRGGYTF	TGTGCCAGCAGTTTCCTCGGACAGGGTCGGGGAGGCTACACCTTC
TRBJ2-2	14	few	TRBV6-1	TRBD1	CASRQGSGTGELFF	TGTGCCAGCAGACAGGGGTCAGGCACCGGGGAGCTGTTTTTT
TRBJ2-3	14	.	TRBV9	.	CASGAGSNTDTQYF	TGTGCCAGCGGGGCGGGCTCCAACACAGATACGCAGTATTTT
TRBJ1-5	14	few	TRBV11-2	.	CASSPGAPDGPQHF	TGTGCCAGCAGCCCCGGGGCCCCTGATGGGCCCCAGCATTTT